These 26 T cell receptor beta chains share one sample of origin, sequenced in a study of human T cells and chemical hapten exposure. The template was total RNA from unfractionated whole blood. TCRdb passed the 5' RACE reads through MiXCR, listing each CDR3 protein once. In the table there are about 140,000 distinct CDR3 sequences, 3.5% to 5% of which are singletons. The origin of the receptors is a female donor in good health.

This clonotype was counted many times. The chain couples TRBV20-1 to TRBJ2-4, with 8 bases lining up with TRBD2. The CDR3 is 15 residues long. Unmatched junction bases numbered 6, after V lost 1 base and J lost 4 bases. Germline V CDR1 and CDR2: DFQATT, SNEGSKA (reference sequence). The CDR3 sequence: CSARVGRGEKNIQYF. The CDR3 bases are TGCAGTGCTAGAGTGGGGCGGGGGGAGAAAAACATTCAGTACTTC.

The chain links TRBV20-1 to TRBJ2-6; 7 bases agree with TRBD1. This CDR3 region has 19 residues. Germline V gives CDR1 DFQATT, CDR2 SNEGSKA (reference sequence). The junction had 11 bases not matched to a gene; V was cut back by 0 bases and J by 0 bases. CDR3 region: CSARDFRDSLSSGANVLTF. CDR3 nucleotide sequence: TGCAGTGCTAGAGATTTTCGGGACAGTCTCTCCTCTGGGGCCAACGTCCTGACTTTC.

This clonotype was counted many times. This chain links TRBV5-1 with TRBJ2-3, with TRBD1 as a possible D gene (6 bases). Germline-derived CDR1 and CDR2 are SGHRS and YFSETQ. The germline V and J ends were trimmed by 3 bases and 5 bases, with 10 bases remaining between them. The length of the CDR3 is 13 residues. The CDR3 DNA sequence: TGCGCCAGCAGCTCATCAGGGGAAGATACGCAGTATTTT. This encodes CASSSSGEDTQYF. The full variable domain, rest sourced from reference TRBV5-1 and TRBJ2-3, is KAGVTQTPRYLIKTRGQQVTLSCSPISGHRSVSWYQQTPGQGLQFLFEYFSETQRNKGNFPGRFSGRQFSNSRSEMNVSTLELGDSALYLCASSSSGEDTQYFGPGTRLTVL.

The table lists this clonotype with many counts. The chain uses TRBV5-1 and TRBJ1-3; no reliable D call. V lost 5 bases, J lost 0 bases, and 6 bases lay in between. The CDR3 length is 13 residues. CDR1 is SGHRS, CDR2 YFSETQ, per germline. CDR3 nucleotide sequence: TGCGCCAGCAGAGACCCCTCTGGAAACACCATATATTTT. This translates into CASRDPSGNTIYF.

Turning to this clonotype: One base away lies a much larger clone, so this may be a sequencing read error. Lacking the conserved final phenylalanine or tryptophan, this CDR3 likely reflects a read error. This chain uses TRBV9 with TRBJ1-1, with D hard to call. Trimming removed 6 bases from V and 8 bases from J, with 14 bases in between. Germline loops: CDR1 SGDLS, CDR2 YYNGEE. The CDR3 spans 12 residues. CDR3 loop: CASNKLTQEAFL. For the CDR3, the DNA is TGTGCCAGCAACAAACTCACACAGGAAGCTTTCCTT.

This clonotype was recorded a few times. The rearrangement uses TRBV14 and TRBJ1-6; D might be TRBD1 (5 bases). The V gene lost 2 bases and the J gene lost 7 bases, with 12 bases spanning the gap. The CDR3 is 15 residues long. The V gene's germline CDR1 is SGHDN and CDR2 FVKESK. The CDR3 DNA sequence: TGTGCCAGCAGCCAAAGGGACCACAAGAATTCACCCCTCCACTTT. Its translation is CASSQRDHKNSPLHF.

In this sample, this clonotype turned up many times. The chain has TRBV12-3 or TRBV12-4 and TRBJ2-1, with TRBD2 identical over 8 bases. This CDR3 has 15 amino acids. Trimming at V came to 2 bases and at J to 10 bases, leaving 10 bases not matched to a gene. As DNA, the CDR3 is TGTGCCAGCAGTTTAAGCGGGGGCCCCTTCAGGGAGCAGTTCTTC. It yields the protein CASSLSGGPFREQFF.

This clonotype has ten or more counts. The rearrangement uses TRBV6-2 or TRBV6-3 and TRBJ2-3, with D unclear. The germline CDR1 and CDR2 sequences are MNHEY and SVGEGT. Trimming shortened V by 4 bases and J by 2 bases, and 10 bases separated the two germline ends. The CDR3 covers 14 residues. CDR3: CASSSDHFTDTQYF. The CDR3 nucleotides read TGTGCCAGCAGTTCCGACCACTTCACAGATACGCAGTATTTT.

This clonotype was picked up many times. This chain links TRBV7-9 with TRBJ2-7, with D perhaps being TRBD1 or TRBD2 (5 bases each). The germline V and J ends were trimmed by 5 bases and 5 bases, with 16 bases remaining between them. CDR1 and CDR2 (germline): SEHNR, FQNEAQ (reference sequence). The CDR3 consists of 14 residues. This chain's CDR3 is CASSPRAGQHEQYF. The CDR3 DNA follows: TGTGCCAGCAGCCCGAGGGCAGGGCAGCACGAGCAGTACTTC.

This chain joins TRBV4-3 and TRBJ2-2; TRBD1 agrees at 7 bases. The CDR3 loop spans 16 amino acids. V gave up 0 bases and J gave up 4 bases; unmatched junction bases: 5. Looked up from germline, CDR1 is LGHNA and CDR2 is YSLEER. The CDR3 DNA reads TGCGCCAGCAGCCAAGAACAGGGGCGGGTCACCGGGGAGCTGTTTTTT. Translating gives CASSQEQGRVTGELFF.

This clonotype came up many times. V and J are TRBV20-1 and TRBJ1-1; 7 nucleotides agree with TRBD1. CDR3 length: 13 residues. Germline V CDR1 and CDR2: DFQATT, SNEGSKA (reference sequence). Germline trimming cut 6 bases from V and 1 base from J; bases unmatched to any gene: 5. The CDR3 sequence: CSATTGRNTEAFF. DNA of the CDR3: TGCAGTGCAACGACAGGGAGGAACACTGAAGCTTTCTTT.

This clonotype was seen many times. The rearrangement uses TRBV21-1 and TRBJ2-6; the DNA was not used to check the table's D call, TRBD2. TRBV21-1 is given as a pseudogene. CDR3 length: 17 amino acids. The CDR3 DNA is TGTGCCAGCAGCATAACCGGGGGGACCCCTGGGGCCAACGTCCTGACTTTC. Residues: CASSITGGTPGANVLTF.

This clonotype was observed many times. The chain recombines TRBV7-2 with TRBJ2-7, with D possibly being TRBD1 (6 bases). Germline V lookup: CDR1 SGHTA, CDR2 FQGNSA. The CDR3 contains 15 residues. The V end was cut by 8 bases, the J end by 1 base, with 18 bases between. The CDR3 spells CASRRQALMSYEQYF. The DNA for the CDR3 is TGTGCCAGCCGCCGACAGGCATTAATGTCCTACGAGCAGTACTTC.

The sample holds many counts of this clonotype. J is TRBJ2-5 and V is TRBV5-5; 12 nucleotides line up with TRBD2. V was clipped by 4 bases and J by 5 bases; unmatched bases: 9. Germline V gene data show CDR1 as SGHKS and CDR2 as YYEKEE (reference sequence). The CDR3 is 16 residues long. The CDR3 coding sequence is TGTGCCAGCAGCCGACTAGCGGGGGCCGGGGGGGAGACCCAGTACTTC. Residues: CASSRLAGAGGETQYF.

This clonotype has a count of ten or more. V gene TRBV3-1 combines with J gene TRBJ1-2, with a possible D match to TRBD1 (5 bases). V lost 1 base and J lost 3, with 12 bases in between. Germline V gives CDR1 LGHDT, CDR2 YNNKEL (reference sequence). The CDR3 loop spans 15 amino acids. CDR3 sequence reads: CASSQGSQGDYGYTF. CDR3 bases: TGTGCCAGCAGCCAAGGGTCTCAGGGCGACTATGGCTACACCTTC.

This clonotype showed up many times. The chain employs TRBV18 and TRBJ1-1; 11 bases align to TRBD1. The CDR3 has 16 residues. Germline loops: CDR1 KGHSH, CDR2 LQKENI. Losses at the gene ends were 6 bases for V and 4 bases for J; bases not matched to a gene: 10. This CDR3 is CASSPGQGGSGTEAFF. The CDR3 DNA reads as TGTGCCAGCTCCCCGGGACAGGGGGGCTCAGGCACTGAAGCTTTCTTT. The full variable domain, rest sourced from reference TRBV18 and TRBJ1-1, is NAGVMQNPRHLVRRRGQEARLRCSPMKGHSHVYWYRQLPEEGLKFMVYLQKENIIDESGMPKERFSAEFPKEGPSILRIQQVVRGDSAAYFCASSPGQGGSGTEAFFGQGTRLTVV.

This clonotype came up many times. DNA of the CDR3: TGTGCCAGCAGCTTAGTAGGGCAGGGCAGCAATCAGCCCCAGCATTTT. This encodes CASSLVGQGSNQPQHF. This rearrangement joins TRBV7-2 to TRBJ1-5; D may be TRBD1 (5 bases). The germline V gene has CDR1 SGHTA and CDR2 FQGNSA. The CDR3 is 16 residues long. Trimming took off 1 base at V and 1 base at J, with 11 bases between the two ends. Based on the CDR3 plus reference TRBV7-2 and TRBJ1-5, the full variable domain is GAGVSQSPSNKVTEKGKDVELRCDPISGHTALYWYRQSLGQGLEFLIYFQGNSAPDKSGLPSDRFSAERTGGSVSTLTIQRTQQEDSAVYLCASSLVGQGSNQPQHFGDGTRLSIL.

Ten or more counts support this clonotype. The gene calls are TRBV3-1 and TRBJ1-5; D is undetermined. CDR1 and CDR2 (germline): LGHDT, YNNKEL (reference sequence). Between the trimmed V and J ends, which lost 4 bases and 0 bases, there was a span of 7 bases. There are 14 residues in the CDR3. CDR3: CASSPLYSNQPQHF. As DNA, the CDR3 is TGTGCCAGCAGCCCACTATATAGCAATCAGCCCCAGCATTTT.

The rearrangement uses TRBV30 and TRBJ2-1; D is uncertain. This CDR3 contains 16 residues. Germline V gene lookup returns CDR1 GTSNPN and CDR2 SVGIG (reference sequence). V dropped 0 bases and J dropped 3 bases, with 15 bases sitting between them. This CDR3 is CAWSVRRRANYNEQFF. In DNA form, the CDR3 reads TGTGCCTGGAGTGTAAGGCGGCGTGCAAACTACAATGAGCAGTTCTTC.

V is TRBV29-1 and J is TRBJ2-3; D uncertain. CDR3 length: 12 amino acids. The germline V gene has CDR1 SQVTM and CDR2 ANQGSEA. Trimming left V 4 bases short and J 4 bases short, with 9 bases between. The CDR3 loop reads CSVVYSADTQYF. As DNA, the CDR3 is TGCAGCGTTGTATACTCCGCAGATACGCAGTATTTT.

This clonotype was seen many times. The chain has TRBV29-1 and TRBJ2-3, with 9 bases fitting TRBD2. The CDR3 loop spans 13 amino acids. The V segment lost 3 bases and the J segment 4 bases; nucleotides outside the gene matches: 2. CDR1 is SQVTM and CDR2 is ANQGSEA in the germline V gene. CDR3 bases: TGCAGCGTTGACCTAGCGGGGTCAGATACGCAGTATTTT. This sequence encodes CSVDLAGSDTQYF.

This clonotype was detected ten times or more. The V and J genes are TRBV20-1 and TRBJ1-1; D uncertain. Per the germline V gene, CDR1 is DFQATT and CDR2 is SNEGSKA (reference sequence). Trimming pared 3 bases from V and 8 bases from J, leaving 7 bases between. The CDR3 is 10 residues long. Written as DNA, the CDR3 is TGCAGTGCTAGTAGGGCGGAAGCTTTCTTT. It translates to CSASRAEAFF.

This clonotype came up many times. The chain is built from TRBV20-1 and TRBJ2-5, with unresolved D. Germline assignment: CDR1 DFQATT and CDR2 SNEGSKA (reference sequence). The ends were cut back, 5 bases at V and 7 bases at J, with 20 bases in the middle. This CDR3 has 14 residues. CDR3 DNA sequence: TGCAGTGCTCAGAGCGAAACCACCCTCGGGACCCAGTACTTC. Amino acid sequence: CSAQSETTLGTQYF.

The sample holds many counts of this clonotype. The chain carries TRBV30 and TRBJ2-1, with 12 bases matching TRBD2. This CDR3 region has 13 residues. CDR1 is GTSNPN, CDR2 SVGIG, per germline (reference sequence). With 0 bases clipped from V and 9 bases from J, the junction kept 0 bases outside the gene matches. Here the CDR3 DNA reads TGTGCCTGGAGTGTACTAGCGGGGGGTGAGCAGTTCTTC. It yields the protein CAWSVLAGGEQFF.

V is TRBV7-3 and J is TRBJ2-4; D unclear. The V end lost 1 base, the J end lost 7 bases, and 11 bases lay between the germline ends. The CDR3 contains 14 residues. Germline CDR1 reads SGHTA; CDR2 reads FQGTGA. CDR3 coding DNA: TGTGCCAGCAGCTTAAATCGGAACTCCAACATTCAGTACTTC. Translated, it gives CASSLNRNSNIQYF.

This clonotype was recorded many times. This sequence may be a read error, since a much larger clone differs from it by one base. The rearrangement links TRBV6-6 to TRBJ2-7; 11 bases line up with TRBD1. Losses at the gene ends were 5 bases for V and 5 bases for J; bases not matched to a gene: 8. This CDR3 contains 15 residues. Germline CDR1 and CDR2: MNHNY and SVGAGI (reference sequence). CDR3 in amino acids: CASSLTGTGGDEQYF. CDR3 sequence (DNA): TGTGCCAGCAGTCTTACCGGGACAGGGGGGGACGAGCAGTACTTC.